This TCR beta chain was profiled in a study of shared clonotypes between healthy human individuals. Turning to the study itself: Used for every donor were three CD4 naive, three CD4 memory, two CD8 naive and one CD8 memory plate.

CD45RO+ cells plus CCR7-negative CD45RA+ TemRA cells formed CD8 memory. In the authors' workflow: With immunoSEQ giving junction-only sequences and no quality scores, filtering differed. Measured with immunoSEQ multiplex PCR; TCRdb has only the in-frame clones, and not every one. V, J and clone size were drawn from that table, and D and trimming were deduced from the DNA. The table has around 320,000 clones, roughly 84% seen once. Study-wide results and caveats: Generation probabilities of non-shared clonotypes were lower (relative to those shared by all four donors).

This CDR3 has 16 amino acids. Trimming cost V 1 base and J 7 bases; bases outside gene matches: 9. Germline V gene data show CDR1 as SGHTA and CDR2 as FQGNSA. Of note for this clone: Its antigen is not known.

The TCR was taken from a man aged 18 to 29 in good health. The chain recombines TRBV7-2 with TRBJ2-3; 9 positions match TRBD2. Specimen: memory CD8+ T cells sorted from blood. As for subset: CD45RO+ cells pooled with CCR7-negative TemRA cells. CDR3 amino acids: CASSLEASGNPYTQYF. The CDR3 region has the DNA TGTGCCAGCAGCTTAGAGGCTAGCGGGAATCCATATACGCAGTATTTT.